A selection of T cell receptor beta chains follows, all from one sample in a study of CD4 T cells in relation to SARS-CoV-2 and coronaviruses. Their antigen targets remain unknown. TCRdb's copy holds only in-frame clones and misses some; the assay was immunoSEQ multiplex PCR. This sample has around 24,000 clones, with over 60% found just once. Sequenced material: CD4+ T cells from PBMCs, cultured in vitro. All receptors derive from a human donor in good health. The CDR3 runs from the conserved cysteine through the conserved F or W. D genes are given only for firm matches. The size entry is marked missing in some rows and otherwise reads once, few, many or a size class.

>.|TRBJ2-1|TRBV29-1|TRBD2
CSVDKSGRGHEFF
TGCAGCGTTGATAAGAGCGGGAGGGGACATGAGTTCTTC
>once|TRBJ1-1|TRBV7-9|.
CASSQGGIGEAFF
TGTGCCAGCTCCCAGGGAGGGATTGGGGAGGCTTTCTTT
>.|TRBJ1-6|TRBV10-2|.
CASKGRGNGGYNSPLHF
TGCGCCAGCAAGGGCAGGGGAAATGGTGGCTATAATTCACCCCTCCACTTT
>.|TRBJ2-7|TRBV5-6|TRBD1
CASRPTGDSYEQYF
TGTGCCAGCAGGCCGACAGGGGACAGCTACGAGCAGTACTTC
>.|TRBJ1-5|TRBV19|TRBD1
CASSSPLGQSNQPQHF
TGTGCCAGTAGTTCACCCCTGGGACAGTCCAATCAGCCCCAGCATTTT
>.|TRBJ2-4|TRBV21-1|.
CASRTQGNIQYF
TGTGCCAGCAGGACCCAGGGAAACATTCAGTACTTC
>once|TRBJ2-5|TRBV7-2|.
CASSLGGSQETQYF
TGTGCCAGCAGCTTAGGGGGTAGCCAAGAGACCCAGTACTTC
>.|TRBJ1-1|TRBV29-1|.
CSVGVTGTEAFF
TGCAGCGTTGGGGTTACGGGTACTGAAGCTTTCTTT
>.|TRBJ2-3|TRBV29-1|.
CSLPSENTDTQYF
TGCAGCTTACCGTCCGAGAACACAGATACGCAGTATTTT
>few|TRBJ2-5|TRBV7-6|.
CASSLVFQETQYF
TGTGCCAGCAGCTTAGTGTTCCAAGAGACCCAGTACTTC
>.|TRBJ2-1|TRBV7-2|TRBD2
CASTPGTSGRGQFF
TGTGCCAGCACTCCCGGGACTAGCGGGAGAGGGCAGTTCTTC
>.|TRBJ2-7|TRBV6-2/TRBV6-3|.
CASSYSTTVQYF
TGTGCCAGCAGTTATAGTACTACCGTGCAGTACTTC
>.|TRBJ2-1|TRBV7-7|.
CASSLDDAGEQFF
TGTGCTAGCAGCTTAGACGACGCGGGAGAGCAGTTCTTC
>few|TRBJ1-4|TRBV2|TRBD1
CAIGTGSPLMGKLFF
TGTGCCATCGGGACAGGTTCTCCTCTAATGGGGAAACTGTTTTTT
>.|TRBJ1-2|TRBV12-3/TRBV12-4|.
CASSQADRNYTF
TGTGCCAGCAGTCAGGCCGACAGAAACTACACCTTC
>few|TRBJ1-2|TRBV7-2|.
CASSPRGTPRNYGYTF
TGTGCCAGCAGCCCGCGAGGGACACCACGTAACTATGGCTACACCTTC
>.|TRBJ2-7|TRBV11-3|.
CASSADSYEQYF
TGTGCCAGCAGCGCGGATTCCTACGAGCAGTACTTC
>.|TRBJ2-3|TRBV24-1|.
CATSDSAGTDTQYF
TGTGCCACCAGTGATTCTGCCGGCACAGATACGCAGTATTTT
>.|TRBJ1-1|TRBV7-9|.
CAYGGQYTEAFF
TGTGCCTACGGTGGGCAGTACACTGAAGCTTTCTTT
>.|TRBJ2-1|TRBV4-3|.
CASSQGRRNEQFF
TGCGCCAGCAGCCAAGGCCGGAGAAATGAGCAGTTCTTC
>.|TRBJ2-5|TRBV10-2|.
CASSESVSGHGTQYF
TGCGCCAGCAGTGAGTCGGTATCCGGGCACGGGACCCAGTACTTC
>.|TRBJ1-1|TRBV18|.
CASSLEGEAFF
TGTGCCAGCTCCCTCGAAGGGGAAGCTTTCTTT